The source of this TCR beta chain is a study of T-cell reconstitution after alpha-beta-depleted transplantation in children. Trimming cost V 5 bases and J 5 bases; bases outside gene matches: 6. The CDR3 sequence is 14 residues long. This sample's TCRbeta library carried unique molecular identifier barcodes. In TCRdb, the PCR reads were re-called with MiXCR into one record per CDR3 protein. The data hold 200,000 to 250,000 distinct CDR3 sequences, with about 26% observed a single time. With regard to this clonotype: Antigen: not known.

General observations from the study: Elevated TCRbeta diversity at day 60 was traced, in some patients, to surviving recipient T cells and thymic progenitors. Several hundred rapidly expanded clones from non-depleted graft cells reportedly supplied alpha-beta T cells about two months post-transplant. T-cell numbers and diversity, one year after transplant, stemmed largely from T cells that were newly produced.

The sequences come from PBMCs, collected before TCRalphabeta/CD19-depleted stem cell transplant. This sequence joins TRBV12-3 or TRBV12-4 and TRBJ2-7; TRBD1 matches 10 bases. The TCR was taken from a girl aged 2-9 years with Fanconi anemia, due to receive a stem cell transplant. The CDR3, as DNA: TGTGCCAGCAGTCGACAGGGGGCCCAGGACGAGCAGTACTTC. Translating it yields CASSRQGAQDEQYF.